This TCR beta chain emerged from a study of blood T cell repertoires in COVID-19. Overall study context: Italy, Spain and the United States were the sources of the convalescent and acute COVID-19 samples. T cells, B-cell-depleted T cells, or PBMCs supplied cDNA or gDNA.

Per the original methods: Cell counts per sample came from amplifying reference gene primers. TCRdb keeps only in-frame clones here, not all; method: immunoSEQ multiplex PCR. V and J calls and clone size are as listed in that table; D and trimming were resolved from the DNA. The table has 250,000 or so clones, around 79% seen once. CDR3 length: 14 amino acids. Looked up from germline, CDR1 is SEHNR and CDR2 is FQNEAQ (reference sequence). J lost 4 bases, V lost 3 bases, and 4 bases had no gene match. The sample taken for sequencing was peripheral blood. V is TRBV7-9 and J is TRBJ1-1, with 8 bases matching TRBD1. The TCR was taken from a woman older than 75 with acute or convalescent COVID-19. The CDR3 loop is CASSLTGVTTEAFF. CDR3 nucleotide sequence: TGTGCCAGCAGCTTGACAGGGGTGACCACTGAAGCTTTCTTT.